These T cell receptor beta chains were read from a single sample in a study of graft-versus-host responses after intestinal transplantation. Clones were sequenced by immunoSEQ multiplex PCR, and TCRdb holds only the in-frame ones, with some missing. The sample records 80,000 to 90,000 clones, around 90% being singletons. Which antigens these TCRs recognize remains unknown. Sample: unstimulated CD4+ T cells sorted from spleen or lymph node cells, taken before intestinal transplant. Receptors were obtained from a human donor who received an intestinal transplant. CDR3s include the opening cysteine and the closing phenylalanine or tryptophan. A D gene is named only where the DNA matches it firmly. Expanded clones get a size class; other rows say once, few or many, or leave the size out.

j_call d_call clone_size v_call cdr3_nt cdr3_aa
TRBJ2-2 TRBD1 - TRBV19 TGTGCCAGTAGCGACAGGGATGGGACCGGGGAGCTGTTTTTT CASSDRDGTGELFF
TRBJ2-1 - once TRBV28 TGTGCCAGCAGGCCGGGACTGCTGGGGAGCTCCTACAATGAGCAGTTCTTC CASRPGLLGSSYNEQFF
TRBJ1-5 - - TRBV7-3 TGTGCCAGCAGCTTAACGGGTGGGAATCAGCCCCAGCATTTT CASSLTGGNQPQHF
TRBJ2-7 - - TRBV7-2 TGTGCCAACAGCTTAGCCTCCACCGGGACCTACTACGAGCAGTACTTC CANSLASTGTYYEQYF
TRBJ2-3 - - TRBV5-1 TGCGCCAGCAGCTTGCAAACTTCTACCTATCGACGGGATACGCAGTATTTT CASSLQTSTYRRDTQYF
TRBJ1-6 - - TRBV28 TGTGCCAGCAGTTTAATAGGTGCTCAGGCCCTAAATTCACCCCTCCACTTT CASSLIGAQALNSPLHF
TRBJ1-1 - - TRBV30 TGTGCCTGGAGTGATGGGGACACTGAAGCTTTCTTT CAWSDGDTEAFF
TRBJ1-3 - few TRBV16 TGTGCCAGCAGCCAATCTCTGGGCTCTGGAAACACCATATATTTT CASSQSLGSGNTIYF
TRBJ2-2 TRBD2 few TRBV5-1 TGCGCCAGCAGCCCGGGACTAGCGGGATTAACCGGGGAGCTGTTTTTT CASSPGLAGLTGELFF
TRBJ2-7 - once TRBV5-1 TGCGCCAGCAGCTTGGACAACTACGAGCAGTACTTC CASSLDNYEQYF
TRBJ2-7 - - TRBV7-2 TGTGCCAGCAGCCCAGGTTGGAGGGTCGTCTCCTACGAGCAGTACTTC CASSPGWRVVSYEQYF
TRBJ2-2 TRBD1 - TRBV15 TGTGCCACCAGCAGCACAATTCAGGGGGCAGGAACCGGGGAGCTGTTTTTT CATSSTIQGAGTGELFF
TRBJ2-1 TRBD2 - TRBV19 TGTGCCAGTAGTCCTGGGACTAGCGGGACGACGAGCTCCTACAATGAGCAGTTCTTC CASSPGTSGTTSSYNEQFF
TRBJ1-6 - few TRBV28 TGTGCCAGCAGTCGGGGGATGCGGAATTCACCCCTCCACTTT CASSRGMRNSPLHF
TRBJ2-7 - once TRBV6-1 TGTGCCAGCAGTGAAGCGCCGACGGAGTCCTACGAGCAGTACTTC CASSEAPTESYEQYF
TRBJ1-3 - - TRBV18 TGTGCCAGCTCACCAACTTCTACAGCGGCGTTATCTGGAAACACCATATATTTT CASSPTSTAALSGNTIYF
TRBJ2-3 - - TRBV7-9 TGTGCCAGCAGCTTAGAGGGATGGATGGCAGATACGCAGTATTTT CASSLEGWMADTQYF
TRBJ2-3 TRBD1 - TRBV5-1 TGCGCCAGCAGTTTCACAGGGGGAAGTGAAGATACGCAGTATTTT CASSFTGGSEDTQYF
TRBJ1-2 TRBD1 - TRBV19 TGTGCCAGCACCCCTTTTCAGGGGGCGCGGTCGGAGTGGCATGGCTACACCTTC CASTPFQGARSEWHGYTF
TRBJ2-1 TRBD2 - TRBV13 TGTGCCAGCAGCTTTCTAGCGGGAGGGCTCCACAATGAGCAGTTCTTC CASSFLAGGLHNEQFF
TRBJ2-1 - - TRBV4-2 TGTGCCAGCAGCCAAGATCTTTCAAGGGGGGGTAGTTACGATGAGCAGTTCTTC CASSQDLSRGGSYDEQFF
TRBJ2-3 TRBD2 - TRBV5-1 TGCGCCAGCAGCTTGCAGAGCGGGAGGGTCAGAGATACGCAGTATTTT CASSLQSGRVRDTQYF
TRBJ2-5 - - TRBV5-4 TGTGCCAGCGCTACGGGGCATTACCAAGAGACCCAGTACTTC CASATGHYQETQYF
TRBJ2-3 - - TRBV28 TGTGCCAGCAGACAGGTTTTCGGGGTAGGCACAGATACGCAGTATTTT CASRQVFGVGTDTQYF
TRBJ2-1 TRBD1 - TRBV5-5 TGTGCCAGCAGCCTGACGACAGGGGGCAATGAGCAGTTCTTC CASSLTTGGNEQFF
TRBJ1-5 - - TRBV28 TGTGCCAGCAGTAACAGGGTCCAGCCCCAGCATTTT CASSNRVQPQHF